This T cell receptor (beta chain) was obtained from a study of regulatory T cells in long-lasting Graves disease. According to the study, TCR beta libraries were built with iRepertoire HTBI primers and CDR3-region Arm-PCR. A single record per CDR3 protein comes from TCRdb applying MiXCR to the multiplex PCR reads. The sample shows 600,000 to 650,000 distinct CDR3 sequences, 15% to 20% of them seen only once. This clonotype occurred many times. The CDR3 contains 12 residues. Germline V gene data show CDR1 as SQVTM and CDR2 as ANQGSEA. V lost 6 bases to trimming and J lost 8 bases; unmatched junction nucleotides: 8. Sample time point: newly diagnosed GD, antithyroid drugs for less than 3 months. Generation of the TCR library employed RNA extracted from PBMCs. These data also formed part of another study, on T cells in Graves' hyperthyroidism and ophthalmopathy. That study adds: TCR CDR3 underwent first-round RT-PCR with the HTBI primer set.

The sequence was obtained from a young woman with Graves disease. V gene TRBV29-1 combines with J gene TRBJ1-2; the match to TRBD1 covers 8 bases. The sequencing used peripheral blood mononuclear cells (PBMCs), collected at new diagnosis, from a patient treated with antithyroid drugs. The CDR3 DNA reads as TGCAGCGTCTCGACAGGGGCCAGCGGCTACACCTTC. This codes for CSVSTGASGYTF. The complete variable domain, with remaining parts taken from reference TRBV29-1 and TRBJ1-2, reads SAVISQKPSRDICQRGTSLTIQCQVDSQVTMMFWYRQQPGQSLTLIATANQGSEATYESGFVIDKFPISRPNLTFSTLTVSNMSPEDSSIYLCSVSTGASGYTFGSGTRLTVV.